A single sample gave rise to the 2 T cell receptor beta chains below, sequenced in a study of T cell repertoires in cytomegalovirus infection. TCRdb analysed the reads with MiXCR anew, one entry per CDR3 protein. This table holds under 10,000 distinct CDR3 sequences, under 55% found once. Their antigen targets remain unknown. The sample taken for sequencing was PBMCs, sequenced either directly or after in vitro stimulation (not recorded which). All receptors derive from a human donor in good health (CMV status not recorded). Some clones in this sample may be carry-over from other donors' samples.

This clonotype has at least ten counts. This chain links TRBV7-2 with TRBJ1-2; D is unresolved. Germline CDR1 reads SGHTA; CDR2 reads FQGNSA. Trimming shortened V by 5 bases and J by 4 bases, and 17 bases separated the two germline ends. The CDR3 sequence is 15 residues long. The DNA of the CDR3 is TGTGCCAGCAGCCCTTATCCGGGATATGGCTATGGCTACACCTTC. Translated, it gives CASSPYPGYGYGYTF.

On this clonotype: One base away lies a much larger clone, so this may be a sequencing read error. This rearrangement joins TRBV7-2 to TRBJ2-7; the D gene is possibly TRBD2 (6 bases). CDR3 length: 13 residues. Germline-derived CDR1 and CDR2 are SGHTA and FQGNSA. CDR3 amino acids: CACSFSGLYEQYF. The CDR3 DNA follows: TGTGCCTGCAGCTTCAGCGGGCTTTACGAGCAGTACTTC.